The text below deals with one T cell receptor beta chain. The antigen is unknown. With the read ending 3 residues before the CDR3 end, the germline J gene is used to fill in that end. The sample is drawn from a study of T cells in women clearing cervical HPV infection. On the study more broadly: Cases: HPV16-related CIN3 or worse on histology, a couple of invasive cancers. Only a few women had HLA typing results available. Study-wide results and limits: Each sample's T-cell count was unknown, possibly confounding richness.

In germline, CDR1 is SGHTA, CDR2 FQGTGA. This CDR3 has 13 amino acids. The germline V and J ends were trimmed by 0 bases and 2 bases, with 5 bases remaining between them. Sequencing used immunoSEQ multiplex PCR; TCRdb keeps in-frame clones, though not all of them. This sample lists some 46,000 clones; its ten largest clones have approximately 40%. This TCR was recovered from a woman between 18 and 69 years old with a cervical HPV16 infection that either progressed to CIN3+ or cleared (not recorded which). The sequencing input was blood buffy coat. The rearrangement uses TRBV7-3 and TRBJ2-7, with D tentatively TRBD2 (5 bases). CDR3 bases read: TGTGCCAGCAGCTTAACCGGGGCCTACGAG. This encodes CASSLTGAYE. The whole CDR3 reads CASSLTGAYEQYF.